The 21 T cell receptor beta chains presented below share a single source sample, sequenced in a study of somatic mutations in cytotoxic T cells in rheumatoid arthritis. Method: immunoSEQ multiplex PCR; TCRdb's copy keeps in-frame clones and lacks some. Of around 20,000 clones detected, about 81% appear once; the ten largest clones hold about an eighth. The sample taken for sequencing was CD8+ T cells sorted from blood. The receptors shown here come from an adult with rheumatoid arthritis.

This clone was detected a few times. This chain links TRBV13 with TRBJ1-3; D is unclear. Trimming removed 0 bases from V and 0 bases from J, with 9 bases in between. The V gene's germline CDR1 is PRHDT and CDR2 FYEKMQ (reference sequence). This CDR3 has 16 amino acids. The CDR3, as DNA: TGTGCCAGCAGCTTAGGGCGGCTTACCTCTGGAAACACCATATATTTT. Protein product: CASSLGRLTSGNTIYF.

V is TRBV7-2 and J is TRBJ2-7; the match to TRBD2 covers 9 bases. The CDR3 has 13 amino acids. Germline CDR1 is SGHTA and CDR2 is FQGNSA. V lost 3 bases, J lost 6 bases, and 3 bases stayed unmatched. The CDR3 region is CASSLAGGPEQYF. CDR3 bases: TGTGCCAGCAGCTTGGCGGGAGGGCCCGAGCAGTACTTC.

CDR3 sequence reads: CASSQGAGVSYNEQFF. DNA of the CDR3: TGCGCCAGCAGCCAAGGTGCGGGGGTGTCCTACAATGAGCAGTTCTTC. The chain couples TRBV4-3 to TRBJ2-1, with TRBD2 identical over 7 bases. This CDR3 has 16 residues. Germline V gene lookup returns CDR1 LGHNA and CDR2 YSLEER. J was trimmed by 1 base and V by 1 base; bases with no gene match: 4.

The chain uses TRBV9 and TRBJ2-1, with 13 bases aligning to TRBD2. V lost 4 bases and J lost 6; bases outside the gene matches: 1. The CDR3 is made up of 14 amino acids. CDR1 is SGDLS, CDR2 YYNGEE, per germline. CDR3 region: CASSRTSGSNEQFF. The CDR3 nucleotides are TGTGCCAGCAGCCGGACTAGCGGGAGCAATGAGCAGTTCTTC.

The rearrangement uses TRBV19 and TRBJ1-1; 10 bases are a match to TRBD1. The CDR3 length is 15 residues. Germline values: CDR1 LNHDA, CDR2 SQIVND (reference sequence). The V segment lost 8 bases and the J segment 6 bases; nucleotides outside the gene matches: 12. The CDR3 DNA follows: TGTGCCAGTCGAACTCCGGACAGGGGGTGGTCTGAAGCTTTCTTT. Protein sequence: CASRTPDRGWSEAFF.

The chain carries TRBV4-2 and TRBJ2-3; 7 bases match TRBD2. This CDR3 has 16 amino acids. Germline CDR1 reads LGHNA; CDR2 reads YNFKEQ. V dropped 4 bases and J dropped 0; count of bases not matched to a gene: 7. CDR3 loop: CASSLEPAGSTDTQYF. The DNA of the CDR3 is TGTGCCAGCAGCCTCGAACCAGCGGGGAGCACAGATACGCAGTATTTT.

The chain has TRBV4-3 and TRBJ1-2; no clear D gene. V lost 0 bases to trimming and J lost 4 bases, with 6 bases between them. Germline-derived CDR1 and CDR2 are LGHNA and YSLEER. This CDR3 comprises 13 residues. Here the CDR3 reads CASSQDSIYGYTF. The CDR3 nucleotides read TGCGCCAGCAGCCAAGACAGTATCTATGGCTACACCTTC.

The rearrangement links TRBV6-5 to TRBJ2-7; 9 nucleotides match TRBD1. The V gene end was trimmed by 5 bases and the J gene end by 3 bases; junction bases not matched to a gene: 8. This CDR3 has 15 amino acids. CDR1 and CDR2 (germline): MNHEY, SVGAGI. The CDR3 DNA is TGTGCCAGCAGTCAAAGGGACAGGGTGGGCTACGAGCAGTACTTC. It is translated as CASSQRDRVGYEQYF.

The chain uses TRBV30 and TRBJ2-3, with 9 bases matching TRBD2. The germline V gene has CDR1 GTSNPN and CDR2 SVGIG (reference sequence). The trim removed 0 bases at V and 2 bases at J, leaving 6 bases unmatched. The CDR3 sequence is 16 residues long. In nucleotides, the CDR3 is TGTGCCTGGAGTGTAAATAGCGGGAGCCCCACAGATACGCAGTATTTT. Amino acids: CAWSVNSGSPTDTQYF.

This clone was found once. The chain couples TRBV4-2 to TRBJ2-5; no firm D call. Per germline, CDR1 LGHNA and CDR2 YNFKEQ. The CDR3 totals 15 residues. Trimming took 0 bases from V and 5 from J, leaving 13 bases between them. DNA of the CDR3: TGTGCCAGCAGCCAAGATTCCGCGCTAGGGGAGACCCAGTACTTC. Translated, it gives CASSQDSALGETQYF.

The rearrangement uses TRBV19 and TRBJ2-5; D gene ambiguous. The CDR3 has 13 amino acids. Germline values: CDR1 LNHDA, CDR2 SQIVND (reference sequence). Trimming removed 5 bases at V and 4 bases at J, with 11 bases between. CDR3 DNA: TGTGCCAGTAGTGTCTCTCACTCAGAGACCCAGTACTTC. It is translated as CASSVSHSETQYF.

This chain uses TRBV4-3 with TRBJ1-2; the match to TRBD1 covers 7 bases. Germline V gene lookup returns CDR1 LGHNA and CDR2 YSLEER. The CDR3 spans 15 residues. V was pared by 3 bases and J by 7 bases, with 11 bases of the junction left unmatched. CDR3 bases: TGCGCCAGCAGCCACGCGACAGGGATGCTTTTTGGCTACACCTTC. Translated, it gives CASSHATGMLFGYTF.

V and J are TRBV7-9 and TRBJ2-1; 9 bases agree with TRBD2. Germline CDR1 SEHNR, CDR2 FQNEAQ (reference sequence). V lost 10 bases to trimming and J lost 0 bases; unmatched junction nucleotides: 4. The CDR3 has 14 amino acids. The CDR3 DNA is TGTGCCATAATAGCGGGAGCCTCCTACAATGAGCAGTTCTTC. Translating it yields CAIIAGASYNEQFF.

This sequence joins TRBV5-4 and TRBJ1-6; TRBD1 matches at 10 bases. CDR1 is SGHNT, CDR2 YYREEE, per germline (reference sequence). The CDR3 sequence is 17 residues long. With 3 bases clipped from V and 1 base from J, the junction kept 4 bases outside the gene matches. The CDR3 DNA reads TGTGCCAGCAGCTGGGACAGGGGTGGATCCTATAATTCACCCCTCCACTTT. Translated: CASSWDRGGSYNSPLHF.

The CDR3 loop is CASSPNDFFENIQYF. In DNA, the CDR3 is TGTGCCAGCAGCCCAAACGACTTTTTCGAAAACATTCAGTACTTC. The V call is TRBV11-2, the J call TRBJ2-4; D remains ambiguous. V was cut by 5 bases and J by 5 bases, with 16 bases left in between. Looked up from germline, CDR1 is SGHAT and CDR2 is FQNNGV. The CDR3 extends over 15 amino acids.

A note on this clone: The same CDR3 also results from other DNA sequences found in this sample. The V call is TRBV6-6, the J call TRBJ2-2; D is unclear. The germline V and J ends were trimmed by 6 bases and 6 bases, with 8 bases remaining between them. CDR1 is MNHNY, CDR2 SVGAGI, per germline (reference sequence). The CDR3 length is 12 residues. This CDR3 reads CASSLNSGELFF. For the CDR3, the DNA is TGTGCCAGCAGCCTCAATTCCGGGGAGCTGTTTTTT.

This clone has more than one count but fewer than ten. Here the CDR3 DNA reads TGTGCCAGCAGCTTTACAGGGAATACTTCACCCCTCCACTTT. Amino acid sequence: CASSFTGNTSPLHF. The gene calls are TRBV28 and TRBJ1-6; weak D call: TRBD1 (6 bases). Between the trimmed V and J ends, which lost 6 bases and 9 bases, there was a span of 15 bases. Germline loops: CDR1 MDHEN, CDR2 SYDVKM. The CDR3 sequence is 14 residues long.

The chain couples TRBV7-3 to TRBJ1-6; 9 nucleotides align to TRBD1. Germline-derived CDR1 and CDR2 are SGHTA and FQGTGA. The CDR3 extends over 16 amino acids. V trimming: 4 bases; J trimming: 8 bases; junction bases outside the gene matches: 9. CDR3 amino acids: CASSSRPGQGDSPLHF. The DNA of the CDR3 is TGTGCCAGCAGCTCCCGTCCGGGACAGGGTGATTCACCCCTCCACTTT. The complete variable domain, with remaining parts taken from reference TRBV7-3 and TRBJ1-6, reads GAGVSQTPSNKVTEKGKYVELRCDPISGHTALYWYRQSLGQGPEFLIYFQGTGAADDSGLPNDRFFAVRPEGSVSTLKIQRTERGDSAVYLCASSSRPGQGDSPLHFGNGTRLTVT.

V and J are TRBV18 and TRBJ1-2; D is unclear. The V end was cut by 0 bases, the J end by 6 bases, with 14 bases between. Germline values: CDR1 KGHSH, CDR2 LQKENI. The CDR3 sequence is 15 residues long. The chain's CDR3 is CASSPPAQGMDGYTF. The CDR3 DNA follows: TGTGCCAGCTCACCACCGGCTCAAGGGATGGATGGCTACACCTTC.

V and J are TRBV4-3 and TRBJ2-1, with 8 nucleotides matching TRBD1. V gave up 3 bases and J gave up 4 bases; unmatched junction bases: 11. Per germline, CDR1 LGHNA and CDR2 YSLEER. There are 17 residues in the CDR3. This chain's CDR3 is CASSHRAGRGLYNEQFF. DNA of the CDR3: TGCGCCAGCAGCCATCGGGCGGGCAGGGGGCTATACAATGAGCAGTTCTTC.

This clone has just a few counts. CDR3 sequence (DNA): TGTGCCAGCAGTTCTAGTACGGCCAATGAGCAGTTCTTC. Translating gives CASSSSTANEQFF. The chain uses TRBV27 and TRBJ2-1; D is unresolved. With 4 bases removed from V and 6 bases from J, the gap between germline ends came to 10 bases. This CDR3 has 13 residues. Germline values: CDR1 MNHEY, CDR2 SMNVEV (reference sequence).